These 29 T cell receptor beta chains were sequenced from one sample in a study of blood T cell repertoires in COVID-19. TCRdb's copy holds only in-frame clones and misses some; the assay was immunoSEQ multiplex PCR. The sample gives 160,000 or so clones, approximately 80% of which show up once; roughly 14% is in the top ten. Sample: peripheral blood. These receptors all come from a woman of 80 years or more with acute or convalescent COVID-19.

A remark on this clone: The sample carries other DNA sequences with the same CDR3. This chain connects TRBV7-3 to TRBJ2-3, with TRBD1 matching 9 bases. Germline V gives CDR1 SGHTA, CDR2 FQGTGA. Unmatched junction bases numbered 7, after V lost 5 bases and J lost 4 bases. The CDR3 covers 15 residues. CDR3 sequence (DNA): TGTGCCAGCAGCCCGGGACAGGGAGCCTCAGATACGCAGTATTTT. This codes for CASSPGQGASDTQYF. Filled out from reference TRBV7-3 and TRBJ2-3, the complete variable domain reads GAGVSQTPSNKVTEKGKYVELRCDPISGHTALYWYRQSLGQGPEFLIYFQGTGAADDSGLPNDRFFAVRPEGSVSTLKIQRTERGDSAVYLCASSPGQGASDTQYFGPGTRLTVL.

The chain uses TRBV6-5 and TRBJ1-3, with TRBD1 identical over 7 bases. Trimming removed 6 bases from V and 0 bases from J; junction bases left unmatched: 5. This CDR3 has 15 residues. Germline V lookup: CDR1 MNHEY, CDR2 SVGAGI. The CDR3 reads CASRPQGGSGNTIYF. In DNA form, the CDR3 reads TGTGCCAGCAGACCCCAGGGGGGCTCTGGAAACACCATATATTTT.

The chain is built from TRBV3-1 (or the pseudogene TRBV3-2) and TRBJ2-5, with 11 bases identical to TRBD2. V was pared by 4 bases and J by 6 bases, with 7 bases of the junction left unmatched. From germline, CDR1 is LGHDT and CDR2 YNNKEL (reference sequence). CDR3 length equals 15 residues. The CDR3 loop reads CASSLSGRGMKTQYF. The CDR3 DNA sequence: TGTGCCAGCAGCCTTAGCGGGAGGGGGATGAAGACCCAGTACTTC.

V gene TRBV11-2 combines with J gene TRBJ2-5, with unresolved D. V lost 3 bases to trimming and J lost 5 bases, with 10 bases between them. Germline V gives CDR1 SGHAT, CDR2 FQNNGV. This CDR3 contains 13 residues. The CDR3 region has the DNA TGTGCCAGCAGCTTCGGAATACAGGAGACCCAGTACTTC. It encodes CASSFGIQETQYF. The full variable domain, its missing parts supplied by reference TRBV11-2 and TRBJ2-5, is EAGVAQSPRYKIIEKRQSVAFWCNPISGHATLYWYQQILGQGPKLLIQFQNNGVVDDSQLPKDRFSAERLKGVDSTLKIQPAKLEDSAVYLCASSFGIQETQYFGPGTRLLVL.

The rearrangement links TRBV2 to TRBJ2-2; D unclear. CDR1 and CDR2 from the germline V gene are SNHLY and FYNNEI. Between the trimmed V and J ends, which lost 5 bases and 1 base, there was a span of 8 bases. The CDR3 is made up of 14 amino acids. The CDR3 nucleotides are TGTGCCAGCAGTCCGATAGTGAACACCGGGGAGCTGTTTTTT. It codes for CASSPIVNTGELFF.

The V call is TRBV18, the J call TRBJ1-1; D uncertain. V lost 3 bases and J lost 10, with 30 bases in between. From germline, CDR1 is KGHSH and CDR2 LQKENI. This CDR3 spans 18 amino acids. The CDR3 protein is CASSPRIIDNMPMVTAFF. The CDR3 DNA reads as TGTGCCAGCTCACCCCGAATCATCGACAACATGCCCATGGTAACAGCTTTCTTT.

V usage is TRBV28 and J usage is TRBJ2-7; a weak D match, TRBD1 (6 bases). This CDR3 is built from 12 residues. The germline V gene has CDR1 MDHEN and CDR2 SYDVKM. V gave up 8 bases and J gave up 0 bases, with 8 bases separating them. The CDR3 loop reads CASGQYSYEQYF. CDR3 in DNA: TGTGCCAGCGGACAGTACTCCTACGAGCAGTACTTC.

The chain employs TRBV7-9 and TRBJ1-4; TRBD1 is a possible D gene (5 bases). This CDR3 is built from 13 residues. V lost 3 bases and J lost 7, with 9 bases in between. In germline, CDR1 is SEHNR, CDR2 FQNEAQ (reference sequence). This CDR3 is CASSFDRFEKLFF. In nucleotides, the CDR3 is TGTGCCAGCAGCTTCGACAGATTTGAAAAACTGTTTTTT. Full variable domain (remainder filled in from reference TRBV7-9 and TRBJ1-4): DTGVSQNPRHKITKRGQNVTFRCDPISEHNRLYWYRQTLGQGPEFLTYFQNEAQLEKSRLLSDRFSAERPKGSFSTLEIQRTEQGDSAMYLCASSFDRFEKLFFGSGTQLSVL.

The chain combines TRBV6-6 with TRBJ2-5; 7 positions match TRBD2. The CDR3 runs 14 residues. The germline V gene encodes CDR1 MNHNY and CDR2 SVGAGI (reference sequence). J gave up 3 bases and V 6 bases, and 7 bases lay outside the gene matches. The CDR3 loop reads CASSPDGGKETQYF. Written as DNA, the CDR3 is TGTGCCAGCAGCCCCGACGGGGGGAAAGAGACCCAGTACTTC.

This chain uses TRBV6-5 with TRBJ1-2, with a possible D match to TRBD1 (5 bases). The CDR3 extends over 11 amino acids. The germline V gene has CDR1 MNHEY and CDR2 SVGAGI. CDR3 DNA sequence: TGTTTTGGGGAGGGGAACTATGGCTACACCTTC. Translating it yields CFGEGNYGYTF.

The chain couples TRBV6-5 to TRBJ2-2; a possible D gene is TRBD1 (6 bases). The germline CDR1 and CDR2 sequences are MNHEY and SVGAGI. Trimming cost V 4 bases and J 4 bases, with 13 bases left between them. There are 15 residues in the CDR3. The CDR3 DNA reads as TGTGCCAGCAGTTTAACAGGGCTGGGCACCGGGGAGCTGTTTTTT. This codes for CASSLTGLGTGELFF.

The chain combines TRBV12-2 with TRBJ1-1; the tabulated D call, TRBD1, remains unverified against the DNA. TRBV12-2 is flagged as a pseudogene. The CDR3 is 15 residues long. The CDR3 nucleotides read TGTGCAAGTCGCTCTGGACAGGGGCTGAACACTGAAGCTTTCTTT. Translated: CASRSGQGLNTEAFF.

The chain carries TRBV11-3 and TRBJ2-7; a possible D gene is TRBD2 (5 bases). The V and J ends lost 11 bases and 0 bases respectively, with 14 bases between them. There are 13 residues in the CDR3. Germline V gives CDR1 SGHNT, CDR2 YENEEA. The CDR3 is CAVVIRGSYEQYF. Written as DNA, the CDR3 is TGTGCCGTTGTAATCCGGGGCTCCTACGAGCAGTACTTC.

The chain is built from TRBV7-2 and TRBJ1-6; D gene ambiguous. This CDR3 comprises 16 residues. Per germline, CDR1 SGHTA and CDR2 FQGNSA. Trimming removed 5 bases from V and 6 bases from J, with 17 bases in between. CDR3 bases: TGTGCCAGCAGCCCACGCAGTCGTTCGGGTAATTCACCCCTCCACTTT. Its protein product is CASSPRSRSGNSPLHF.

This sequence joins TRBV6-6 and TRBJ2-3; possible D gene TRBD2, 7 bases. Germline loops: CDR1 MNHNY, CDR2 SVGAGI (reference sequence). This CDR3 comprises 15 residues. Trimming pared 7 bases from V and 4 bases from J, leaving 18 bases between. CDR3 sequence reads: CASIIGGGRSDTQYF. The CDR3, as DNA: TGTGCCAGCATCATAGGGGGGGGTCGGTCAGATACGCAGTATTTT.

On this clone: Other DNA variants within this sample encode the same CDR3. The chain employs TRBV6-5 and TRBJ1-2; D may be TRBD1 (5 bases). CDR1 and CDR2 from the germline V gene are MNHEY and SVGAGI. With 4 bases removed from V and 4 bases from J, the gap between germline ends came to 10 bases. The CDR3 spans 13 residues. DNA of the CDR3: TGTGCCAGCAGTTTCCAGGGAGGCTATGGCTACACCTTC. Residues: CASSFQGGYGYTF.

The chain uses TRBV19 and TRBJ2-2; 12 bases match TRBD2. CDR1 and CDR2 from the germline V gene are LNHDA and SQIVND (reference sequence). J was trimmed by 2 bases and V by 7 bases; bases with no gene match: 8. The CDR3 sequence is 17 residues long. Written as DNA, the CDR3 is TGTGCCAGTACCTATTTTGGACTAGCGGGAAACACCGGGGAGCTGTTTTTT. It specifies CASTYFGLAGNTGELFF.

CDR3 DNA sequence: TGTGCCAGTAAACACGGGACAACAGATCAGCCCCAGCATTTT. Amino acids: CASKHGTTDQPQHF. The chain couples TRBV19 to TRBJ1-5; D is possibly TRBD1 (6 bases). This CDR3 has 14 amino acids. Germline-derived CDR1 and CDR2 are LNHDA and SQIVND (reference sequence). The V gene lost 7 bases and the J gene lost 5 bases, with 15 bases spanning the gap.

The chain carries TRBV7-9 and TRBJ2-5; 14 nucleotides align to TRBD2. Per germline, CDR1 SEHNR and CDR2 FQNEAQ (reference sequence). The J segment lost 5 bases and the V segment lost 6 bases, leaving 14 bases of the junction unmatched. This CDR3 is 18 amino acids long. The CDR3 spells CASSATGLAGGGGETQYF. The CDR3 DNA reads as TGTGCCAGCAGTGCCACCGGACTAGCGGGAGGTGGTGGGGAGACCCAGTACTTC.

The gene calls are TRBV19 and TRBJ1-4, with 8 nucleotides matching TRBD1. CDR3 length: 13 amino acids. The trim removed 9 bases at V and 7 bases at J, leaving 7 bases unmatched. Germline V gene sequence: CDR1 LNHDA, CDR2 SQIVND (reference sequence). The CDR3 sequence: CASGDRFAEKLFF. The CDR3 DNA reads as TGTGCCAGCGGGGACAGGTTCGCTGAAAAACTGTTTTTT.

The chain links TRBV5-6 to TRBJ2-1; TRBD2 agrees at 7 bases. V lost 1 base to trimming and J lost 4 bases; unmatched junction nucleotides: 11. The germline V gene encodes CDR1 SGHDT and CDR2 YYEEEE. The CDR3 contains 17 residues. The CDR3 sequence: CASSLTGEGGDYNEQFF. Written as DNA, the CDR3 is TGTGCCAGCAGCTTGACGGGGGAGGGCGGGGATTACAATGAGCAGTTCTTC.

V usage is TRBV3-1 (or the pseudogene TRBV3-2) and J usage is TRBJ1-6, with 8 bases fitting TRBD1. This CDR3 region has 16 residues. The ends lost 5 bases at V and 3 bases at J; junction bases unmatched: 6. The germline V gene encodes CDR1 LGHDT and CDR2 YNNKEL (reference sequence). In DNA form, the CDR3 reads TGTGCCAGCAGCGCCCGGGACAGGTTCTATAATTCACCCCTCCACTTT. Translation gives CASSARDRFYNSPLHF.

The chain uses TRBV2 and TRBJ2-1; D not certain. Germline lookup yields CDR1 SNHLY and CDR2 FYNNEI. Trimming took 0 bases from V and 9 from J, leaving 9 bases between them. The length of the CDR3 is 13 residues. The CDR3 DNA reads as TGTGCCAGCAGTGAAGCGCTTCGGGTTGAGCAGTTCTTC. This codes for CASSEALRVEQFF.

This clone was detected a few times. The rearrangement uses TRBV6-5 and TRBJ1-5, with D perhaps TRBD1 (5 bases). Germline V lookup: CDR1 MNHEY, CDR2 SVGAGI. V was pared by 6 bases and J by 3 bases, with 15 bases between. The CDR3 spans 15 residues. The CDR3 is CASSFTGDSNQPQHF. The CDR3 DNA sequence: TGTGCCAGCAGCTTTACGGGGGATTCCAATCAGCCCCAGCATTTT.

There are a few counts of this clone. This chain links TRBV10-2 with TRBJ2-7; D ambiguous. The V end was cut by 6 bases, the J end by 0 bases, with 15 bases between. The germline CDR1 and CDR2 sequences are WSHSY and SAAADI. The CDR3 loop spans 15 amino acids. For the CDR3, the DNA is TGCGCCAGCAGAGGCCTAGACTCGAGCTCCTACGAGCAGTACTTC. Translating it yields CASRGLDSSSYEQYF.

The rearrangement joins TRBV6-5 to TRBJ1-2; 8 bases fit TRBD1. From germline, CDR1 is MNHEY and CDR2 SVGAGI. V dropped 6 bases and J dropped 1; count of bases not matched to a gene: 4. This CDR3 spans 14 amino acids. CDR3 protein: CASRETGVNYGYTF. The CDR3 region has the DNA TGTGCCAGCAGAGAGACAGGGGTTAACTATGGCTACACCTTC.

The chain joins TRBV11-3 to TRBJ2-2, with D perhaps matching TRBD1 (6 bases). Trimming took 1 base from V and 0 from J, leaving 6 bases between them. This CDR3 spans 15 amino acids. The germline gives CDR1 SGHNT, CDR2 YENEEA. The CDR3 sequence is CASSLGTANTGELFF. Written as DNA, the CDR3 is TGTGCCAGCAGCTTAGGGACAGCGAACACCGGGGAGCTGTTTTTT.

V usage is TRBV19 and J usage is TRBJ1-5; 9 bases align to TRBD1. This CDR3 is built from 17 residues. CDR1 is LNHDA and CDR2 is SQIVND in the germline V gene (reference sequence). Trimming cost V 7 bases and J 3 bases; bases outside gene matches: 13. The CDR3 DNA follows: TGTGCCAGTACTACGGGACAGGGTTTTTCGATCAATCAGCCCCAGCATTTT. Translating gives CASTTGQGFSINQPQHF.

The J gene is TRBJ1-2, the V gene TRBV5-6, with 7 bases matching TRBD1. From germline, CDR1 is SGHDT and CDR2 YYEEEE. The CDR3 has 15 residues. The junction had 12 bases not matched to a gene; V was cut back by 7 bases and J by 3 bases. CDR3 bases: TGTGCCAGCTGCCCCGACGGACAGGCCTACTATGGCTACACCTTC. It codes for CASCPDGQAYYGYTF.